This T cell receptor (beta chain) was captured in a study of shared clonotypes between healthy human individuals. General study findings and limits: Apart from blood, nothing was sampled; tissue repertoires likely differ.

With respect to this clone: Its antigen is unidentified.

CD45RO-negative CD8 cells positively selected for CCR7 made up the naive population, which excluded terminally differentiated effector memory CD45RA+ cells. The protocol was immunoSEQ multiplex PCR, while the TCRdb copy is restricted to in-frame clones and leaves out a portion. The sample yields about 2 million clones, over 85% seen once. There are 15 residues in the CDR3. The J segment lost 4 bases and the V segment lost 5 bases, leaving 10 bases of the junction unmatched. The germline V gene has CDR1 MNHEY and CDR2 SMNVEV (reference sequence). The TCR was taken from a young man in good health. The material sequenced was naive CD8+ T cells sorted from blood. The chain employs TRBV27 and TRBJ2-5; 7 bases fit TRBD1. DNA for the CDR3: TGTGCCAGCAGTATAAGGACAGGACGCGGAGAGACCCAGTACTTC. Translating it yields CASSIRTGRGETQYF.